What follows are 26 T cell receptor beta chains derived from one specimen sequenced in a study of Tregs in tolerant kidney transplant recipients. Related graft donors supplied nonmyeloablative bone marrow transplants, and mixed chimerism was transient. The assay was immunoSEQ multiplex PCR, and TCRdb's table has in-frame clones only and misses some. The sample table sets out 30,000 to 40,000 clones. Sequenced here: CD4+ T cells from blood (PBMCs), sampled 24 months after the transplant. Every receptor here comes from a human patient who received a combined kidney and bone marrow transplant. A subset of T cells may come from the graft donor.

Details on this clone: One junction end disagrees with the germline gene, perhaps due to a read error. Read coverage stops 3 residues before the CDR3 terminus; the germline J gene supplies the remainder. The chain uses TRBV4-2 and TRBJ2-7, with D possibly matching TRBD1 (8 bases). Germline-derived CDR1 and CDR2 are LGHNA and YNFKEQ. This CDR3 spans 16 amino acids. Here the CDR3 reads CASSQRSGDRRYEQYF. Incomplete CDR3 DNA: TGCGCCAGCAGCCAAAGGAGCGGGGACAGGCGTTACGAG.

The CDR3: CASSSRIVSNQPQHF. Incomplete CDR3 DNA: TGTGCCAGTAGTTCCAGGATTGTTAGCAATCAGCCC. The gene calls are TRBV19 and TRBJ1-5, with unresolved D. The DNA ends 3 residues before the CDR3 does, and the rest of the CDR3 is filled in from the germline J gene. Trimming pared 5 bases from V and 0 bases from J, leaving 11 bases between. Germline CDR1 is LNHDA and CDR2 is SQIVND (reference sequence). CDR3 size: 15 residues.

About this clone itself: Sequencing ends 3 residues short of the CDR3 end; the germline J gene provides the rest. The chain uses TRBV7-9 and TRBJ2-7; TRBD1 or TRBD2 may be the D gene (5 bases each). Per germline, CDR1 SEHNR and CDR2 FQNEAQ (reference sequence). This CDR3 region has 14 residues. Trimming took 1 base from V and 6 from J, leaving 13 bases between them. CDR3 loop: CASSLGGAAVEQYF. Incomplete CDR3 DNA: TGTGCCAGCAGCTTAGGAGGGGCGGCAGTCGAG.

Regarding this clone: The read ends 3 residues before the CDR3 terminus; that terminus is restored from the germline J gene. The chain is built from TRBV7-9 and TRBJ2-3; D is possibly TRBD1 or TRBD2 (5 bases each). The CDR3 loop spans 14 amino acids. Germline assignment: CDR1 SEHNR and CDR2 FQNEAQ (reference sequence). V was cut by 5 bases and J by 4 bases, with 13 bases left in between. The CDR3 bases that were read are TGTGCCAGCAGCCTGGACCGAGGGGCAGATACG. Translation: CASSLDRGADT. The CDR3, in full, reads CASSLDRGADTQYF.

Concerning this clone: The CDR3 goes on 3 residues after the read ends, and that part is filled in from the germline J gene. The J gene is TRBJ2-1, the V gene TRBV18; 10 bases are shared with TRBD2. V dropped 0 bases and J dropped 5; count of bases not matched to a gene: 4. The germline CDR1 and CDR2 sequences are KGHSH and LQKENI. The CDR3 is 16 amino acids. CDR3 DNA, as far as it was read: TGTGCCAGCTCACCACCGTCGCTAGCGGGAGACAATGAG. Translation gives CASSPPSLAGDNE. The CDR3 reads in full as CASSPPSLAGDNEQFF.

A remark on this clone: Read sequence stops 3 residues before the CDR3 end, and the germline J gene provides the missing end. The J gene is TRBJ2-2, the V gene TRBV7-6; perhaps TRBD2 as D (7 bases). The ends were cut back, 2 bases at V and 7 bases at J, with 14 bases in the middle. The CDR3 covers 15 residues. Germline V gene sequence: CDR1 SGHVS, CDR2 FNYEAQ. The sequenced CDR3 bases are TGTGCCAGCAGCTTAAGGGGGGGGGACGTCGGGGAG. Amino acids: CASSLRGGDVGE. The full-length CDR3 reads as CASSLRGGDVGELFF.

About this clone itself: The read ends 3 residues early relative to the CDR3; the germline J gene fills the gap. The chain recombines TRBV7-3 with TRBJ2-5, with D tentatively TRBD1 (5 bases). Germline CDR1 SGHTA, CDR2 FQGTGA. V lost 2 bases, J lost 3 bases, and 7 bases lay in between. The CDR3 covers 13 residues. CDR3 residues: CASSLAREETQYF. The DNA read from the CDR3 is TGTGCCAGCAGCTTAGCCAGGGAAGAGACC.

In the case of this clone: The CDR3 goes on 3 residues after the read ends, and that part is filled in from the germline J gene. The genes are TRBV5-1 and TRBJ2-5, with 8 bases lining up with TRBD1. The J segment lost 2 bases and the V segment lost 4 bases, leaving 7 bases of the junction unmatched. The CDR3 sequence is 15 residues long. The V gene's germline CDR1 is SGHRS and CDR2 YFSETQ. CDR3 loop: CASSRGQGQQETQYF. The covered CDR3 bases are TGCGCCAGCAGCCGAGGACAGGGTCAACAAGAGACC.

In terms of frequency, this clone is medium-sized. Read sequence stops 3 residues before the CDR3 end, and the germline J gene provides the missing end. This chain connects TRBV5-1 to TRBJ2-2, with 7 bases identical to TRBD2. CDR3 size: 14 residues. Germline CDR1 is SGHRS and CDR2 is YFSETQ. V was pared by 0 bases and J by 6 bases, with 2 bases of the junction left unmatched. The CDR3: CASSLAAGAGELFF. Incomplete CDR3 DNA: TGCGCCAGCAGCTTGGCCGCGGGAGCCGGGGAG.

About this clone itself: The CDR3 goes on 3 residues after the read ends, and that part is filled in from the germline J gene. The J gene is TRBJ2-1, the V gene TRBV20-1; TRBD2 matches 10 bases. Germline V gives CDR1 DFQATT, CDR2 SNEGSKA (reference sequence). The trim removed 4 bases at V and 6 bases at J, leaving 6 bases unmatched. The CDR3 spans 14 residues. The CDR3 here is CSAITSGKPNEQFF. The covered CDR3 bases are TGCAGTGCTATCACTAGCGGGAAACCCAATGAG.

Concerning this clone itself: Read sequence stops 3 residues before the CDR3 end, and the germline J gene provides the missing end. V gene TRBV2 combines with J gene TRBJ2-7; D may be TRBD2 (6 bases). This CDR3 is 12 amino acids long. V was cut by 6 bases and J by 5 bases, with 11 bases left in between. The germline CDR1 and CDR2 sequences are SNHLY and FYNNEI. The covered CDR3 bases are TGTGCCAGCAGGGAGGGTGGAAACGAG. This translates into CASREGGNE. The whole CDR3 reads CASREGGNEQYF.

For this clone: The read finishes 3 residues shy of the CDR3 end, and the germline J gene is used to complete it. The rearrangement uses TRBV18 and TRBJ2-2; 8 bases are shared with TRBD2. The ends lost 3 bases at V and 1 base at J; junction bases unmatched: 7. The CDR3 covers 17 residues. CDR1 is KGHSH, CDR2 LQKENI, per germline. The sequenced part of the CDR3 DNA is TGTGCCAGCTCACCGATCGAGCGGGAGCGGAACACCGGGGAG. It codes for CASSPIERERNTGE. In full, the CDR3 reads CASSPIERERNTGELFF.

Points on this clone: The sequenced fragment ends 3 residues before the CDR3 boundary, so the rest is inferred from the germline J gene. The chain employs TRBV7-8 and TRBJ2-6; 7 nucleotides line up with TRBD1. CDR3 length: 18 residues. Germline values: CDR1 SGHVS, CDR2 FQNEAQ. Unmatched junction bases numbered 9, after V lost 4 bases and J lost 0 bases. The CDR3 sequence: CASSSRQGFNSGANVLTF. The sequenced part of the CDR3 DNA is TGTGCCAGCAGCTCCCGACAGGGTTTCAACTCTGGGGCCAACGTC.

As to this clone: The read gets to within 3 residues of the CDR3 end, and the germline J gene fills in the rest. This rearrangement joins TRBV19 to TRBJ2-1, with D possibly matching TRBD1 (5 bases). CDR1 is LNHDA and CDR2 is SQIVND in the germline V gene (reference sequence). With 5 bases removed from V and 6 bases from J, the gap between germline ends came to 8 bases. The CDR3 consists of 12 residues. The sequenced part of the CDR3 DNA is TGTGCCAGTAGTTCGCAGGGCAATGAG. Translation: CASSSQGNE. In full, the CDR3 reads CASSSQGNEQFF.

As for this clone: The read is 3 residues too short to cover the CDR3 end, so that end is filled in from the germline J gene. The V and J genes are TRBV20-1 and TRBJ2-3; 14 positions agree with TRBD2. This CDR3 comprises 20 residues. From germline, CDR1 is DFQATT and CDR2 SNEGSKA (reference sequence). The trim removed 0 bases at V and 0 bases at J, leaving 11 bases unmatched. CDR3 DNA (partial): TGCAGTGCTAGAGATTCCTTCAAAGGGACTAGCGGGAGAAGCACAGATACG. Protein product: CSARDSFKGTSGRSTDT. The CDR3 in its entirety is CSARDSFKGTSGRSTDTQYF.

This clone is medium-sized by frequency. The missing CDR3 end, 3 residues past where the read stops, is filled in from the germline J gene. The chain links TRBV28 to TRBJ2-3, with D unclear. V was pared by 4 bases and J by 4 bases, with 15 bases between. CDR1 is MDHEN, CDR2 SYDVKM, per germline. The CDR3 has 15 residues. The part of the CDR3 DNA that was read is TGTGCCAGCAGTTCCTCTCATAACTTTGCAGATACG. Translating it yields CASSSSHNFADT. In full, the CDR3 is CASSSSHNFADTQYF.

Notes on this clone: With the read ending 3 residues before the CDR3 end, the germline J gene is used to fill in that end. The chain links TRBV5-4 to TRBJ2-3; unclear D gene. V was trimmed by 1 base and J by 2 bases, leaving 8 bases between them. CDR1 and CDR2 (germline): SGHNT, YYREEE (reference sequence). CDR3 size: 14 residues. The CDR3 bases that were read are TGTGCCAGCAGCTTGACACCCACCACAGATACG. Translating gives CASSLTPTTDT. The whole CDR3 reads CASSLTPTTDTQYF.

Notes on this clone: Read sequence stops 3 residues before the CDR3 end, and the germline J gene provides the missing end. The chain recombines TRBV7-2 with TRBJ1-5; 7 positions match TRBD1. This CDR3 is 12 amino acids long. Germline CDR1 and CDR2: SGHTA and FQGNSA. V lost 6 bases, J lost 6 bases, and 2 bases stayed unmatched. CDR3 DNA (partial): TGTGCCAGCAGGACAGGGACTCAGCCC. This sequence encodes CASRTGTQP. The CDR3 in full is CASRTGTQPQHF.

Remarks on this clone: The read ends 3 residues early relative to the CDR3; the germline J gene fills the gap. The chain employs TRBV20-1 and TRBJ2-7; the match to TRBD2 covers 12 bases. The V gene's germline CDR1 is DFQATT and CDR2 SNEGSKA (reference sequence). V gave up 0 bases and J gave up 5 bases; unmatched junction bases: 11. The CDR3 runs to 17 residues. CDR3 sequence: CSAREVTSGSGPNEQYF. CDR3 DNA (partial): TGCAGTGCTAGAGAAGTGACTAGCGGGAGTGGCCCAAACGAG.

Of note for this clone: The CDR3 end is not reached by the read, which stops 3 residues before it; the germline J gene fills it in. The chain employs TRBV10-1 and TRBJ2-2; 10 bases line up with TRBD2. Germline V gene data show CDR1 as WNHNN and CDR2 as SYGVQD (reference sequence). Germline trimming cut 1 base from V and 4 bases from J; bases unmatched to any gene: 9. The CDR3 runs 18 residues. CDR3 DNA (partial): TGCGCCAGCAGTGAGTACGAACTAGCGGGAACGGTCACCGGGGAG. Its translation is CASSEYELAGTVTGE. The full CDR3 is CASSEYELAGTVTGELFF.

Turning to this clone: The CDR3 extends 3 residues past the end of the read, so its final part is completed from the germline J gene. The V gene is TRBV29-1, the J gene TRBJ2-1, with a tentative D call TRBD1 (5 bases). Per the germline V gene, CDR1 is SQVTM and CDR2 is ANQGSEA. V was trimmed by 2 bases and J by 4 bases, leaving 9 bases between them. CDR3 length: 13 residues. CDR3 bases read: TGCAGCGTTGAACCCCAGGGTTACAATGAG. Translated: CSVEPQGYNE. The entire CDR3 protein reads CSVEPQGYNEQFF.

Concerning this clone itself: The CDR3 is cut off 3 residues early in the read; its end comes from the germline J gene. V is TRBV5-1 and J is TRBJ2-1, with 10 bases matching TRBD2. Germline V gene data show CDR1 as SGHRS and CDR2 as YFSETQ. J was trimmed by 8 bases and V by 0 bases; bases with no gene match: 5. The CDR3 is 15 amino acids. CDR3 bases read: TGCGCCAGCAGCTTGGGAGCGGGAGGGCCGCATGAG. Its protein product is CASSLGAGGPHE. In full, the CDR3 is CASSLGAGGPHEQFF.

A remark on this clone: Sequencing ends 3 residues short of the CDR3 end; the germline J gene provides the rest. The J gene is TRBJ1-1, the V gene TRBV5-5; tentative D call: TRBD1 (6 bases). The CDR3 contains 14 residues. V dropped 2 bases and J dropped 5 bases, with 13 bases sitting between them. In germline, CDR1 is SGHKS, CDR2 YYEKEE (reference sequence). The CDR3 DNA, read in part, is TGTGCCAGCAGCTTCGCCCCACAGGGAACTGAA. As protein: CASSFAPQGTE. In full, the CDR3 reads CASSFAPQGTEAFF. The complete variable domain, with remaining parts taken from reference TRBV5-5 and TRBJ1-1, reads DAGVTQSPTHLIKTRGQQVTLRCSPISGHKSVSWYQQVLGQGPQFIFQYYEKEERGRGNFPDRFSARQFPNYSSELNVNALLLGDSALYLCASSFAPQGTEAFFGQGTRLTVV.

A word on this clone: The CDR3 extends 3 residues past the end of the read, so its final part is completed from the germline J gene. This chain connects TRBV7-2 to TRBJ2-1; tentatively, D is TRBD1 (5 bases). V lost 5 bases and J 9 bases, leaving 14 bases between the germline ends. Germline V lookup: CDR1 SGHTA, CDR2 FQGNSA. The CDR3 totals 13 residues. CDR3 DNA, as far as it was read: TGTGCCAGCAGCCCAAGCAGGGTAGGTGAG. Translating it yields CASSPSRVGE. The entire CDR3 protein reads CASSPSRVGEQFF.

A word on this clone: Coverage ceases 3 residues before the CDR3 finishes, and the germline J gene fills in the end. The chain joins TRBV5-1 to TRBJ2-7; TRBD2 might be the D (5 bases). Trimming shortened V by 4 bases and J by 3 bases, and 14 bases separated the two germline ends. The CDR3 runs to 14 residues. Per the germline V gene, CDR1 is SGHRS and CDR2 is YFSETQ. CDR3 loop: CASSSLVSGYEQYF. Partial CDR3 DNA: TGCGCCAGCAGCAGCTTGGTCAGCGGCTACGAG.

A word on this clone: The read falls 3 residues short of the CDR3 end, and the missing part is taken from the germline J gene. This chain links TRBV19 with TRBJ2-7, with 7 bases aligning to TRBD2. The V gene end was trimmed by 3 bases and the J gene end by 3 bases; junction bases not matched to a gene: 8. The CDR3 consists of 15 residues. Germline assignment: CDR1 LNHDA and CDR2 SQIVND (reference sequence). The covered CDR3 bases are TGTGCCAGTAGTATTGCCCGGACTAGTGGCTACGAG. Its protein product is CASSIARTSGYE. The complete CDR3 sequence is CASSIARTSGYEQYF.